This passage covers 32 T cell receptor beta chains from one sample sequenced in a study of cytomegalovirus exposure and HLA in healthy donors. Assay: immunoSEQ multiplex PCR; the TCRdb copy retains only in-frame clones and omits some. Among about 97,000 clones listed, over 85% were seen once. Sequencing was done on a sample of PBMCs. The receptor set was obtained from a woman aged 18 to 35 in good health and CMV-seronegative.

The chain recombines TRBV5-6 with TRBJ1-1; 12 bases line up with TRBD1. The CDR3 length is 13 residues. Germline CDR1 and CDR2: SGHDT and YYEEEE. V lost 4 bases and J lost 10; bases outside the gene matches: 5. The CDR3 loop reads CASSLGTGGAAFF. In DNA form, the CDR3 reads TGTGCCAGCAGCCTAGGGACAGGGGGCGCAGCTTTCTTT.

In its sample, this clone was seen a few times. For the CDR3, the DNA is TGTGCCTGGATTGGGCTGAGCTTTGCTGAAGCTTTCTTT. Protein product: CAWIGLSFAEAFF. The chain recombines TRBV30 with TRBJ1-1, with D unresolved. This CDR3 comprises 13 residues. Between the trimmed V and J ends, which lost 4 bases and 6 bases, there was a span of 15 bases. CDR1 and CDR2 from the germline V gene are GTSNPN and SVGIG (reference sequence).

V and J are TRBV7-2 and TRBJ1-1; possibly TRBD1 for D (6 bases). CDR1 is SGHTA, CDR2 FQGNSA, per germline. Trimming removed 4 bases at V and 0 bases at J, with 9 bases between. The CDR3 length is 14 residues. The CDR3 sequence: CASSSQGMNTEAFF. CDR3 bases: TGTGCCAGCAGCTCTCAGGGGATGAACACTGAAGCTTTCTTT.

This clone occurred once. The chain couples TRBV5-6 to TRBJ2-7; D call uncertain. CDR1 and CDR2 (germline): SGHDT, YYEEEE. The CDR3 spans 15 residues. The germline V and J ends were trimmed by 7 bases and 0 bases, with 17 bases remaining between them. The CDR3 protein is CASATGGLNSYEQYF. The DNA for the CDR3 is TGTGCCAGCGCAACTGGCGGCCTAAACTCCTACGAGCAGTACTTC.

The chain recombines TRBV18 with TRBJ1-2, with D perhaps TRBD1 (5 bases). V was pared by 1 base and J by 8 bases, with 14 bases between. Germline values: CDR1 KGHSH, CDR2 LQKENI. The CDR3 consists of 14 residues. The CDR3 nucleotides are TGTGCCAGCTCACCACAAGGGGTTTTGGAAGGCTACACCTTC. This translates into CASSPQGVLEGYTF.

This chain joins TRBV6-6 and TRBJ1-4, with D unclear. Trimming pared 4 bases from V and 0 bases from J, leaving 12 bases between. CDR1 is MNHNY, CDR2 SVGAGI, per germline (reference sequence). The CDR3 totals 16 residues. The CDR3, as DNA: TGTGCCAGCAGTTCCCTCCGGAGCACAACTAATGAAAAACTGTTTTTT. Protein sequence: CASSSLRSTTNEKLFF.

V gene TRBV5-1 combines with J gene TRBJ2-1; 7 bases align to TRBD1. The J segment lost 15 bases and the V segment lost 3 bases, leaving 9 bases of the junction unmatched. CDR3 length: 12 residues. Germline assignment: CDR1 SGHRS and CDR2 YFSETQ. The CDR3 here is CASSSTGTEPFF. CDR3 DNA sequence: TGCGCCAGCAGCTCAACCGGGACAGAACCGTTCTTC.

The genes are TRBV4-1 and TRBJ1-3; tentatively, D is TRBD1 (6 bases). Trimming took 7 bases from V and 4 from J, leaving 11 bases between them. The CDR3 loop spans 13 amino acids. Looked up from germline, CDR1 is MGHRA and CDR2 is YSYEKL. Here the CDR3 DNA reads TGCGCCAGCAAAGGGGACATGGGAAACACCATATATTTT. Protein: CASKGDMGNTIYF.

The CDR3 region has the DNA TGTGCCAGTAGTAGTAGCACTGGAAACACCATATATTTT. Translating it yields CASSSSTGNTIYF. This rearrangement joins TRBV7-9 to TRBJ1-3; D gene unclear. The germline V and J ends were trimmed by 9 bases and 2 bases, with 11 bases remaining between them. The germline gives CDR1 SEHNR, CDR2 FQNEAQ (reference sequence). CDR3 length equals 13 residues.

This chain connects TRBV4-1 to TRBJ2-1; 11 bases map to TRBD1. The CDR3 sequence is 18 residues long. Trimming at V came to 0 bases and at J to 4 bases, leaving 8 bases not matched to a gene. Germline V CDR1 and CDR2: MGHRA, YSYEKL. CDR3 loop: CASSQDRGQGASYNEQFF. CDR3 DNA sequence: TGCGCCAGCAGCCAAGATCGCGGACAGGGGGCTAGTTACAATGAGCAGTTCTTC.

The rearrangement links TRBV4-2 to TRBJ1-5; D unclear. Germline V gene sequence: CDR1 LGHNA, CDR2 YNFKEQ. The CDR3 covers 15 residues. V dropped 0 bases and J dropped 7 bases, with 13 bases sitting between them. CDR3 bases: TGTGCCAGCAGCCAAGATTCGGGAGCCCGGCAGCCCCAGCATTTT. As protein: CASSQDSGARQPQHF.

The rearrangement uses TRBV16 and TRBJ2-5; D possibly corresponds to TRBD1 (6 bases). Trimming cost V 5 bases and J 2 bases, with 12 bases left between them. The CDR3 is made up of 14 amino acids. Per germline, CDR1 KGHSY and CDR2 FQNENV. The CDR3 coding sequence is TGTGCCAGCAGCTCAGGACAGATACAAGAGACCCAGTACTTC. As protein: CASSSGQIQETQYF.

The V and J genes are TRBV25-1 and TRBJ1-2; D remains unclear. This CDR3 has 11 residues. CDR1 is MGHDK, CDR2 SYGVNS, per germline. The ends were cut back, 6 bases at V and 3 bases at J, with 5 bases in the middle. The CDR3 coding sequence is TGTGCCAGCAGGGAGTACTATGGCTACACCTTC. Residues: CASREYYGYTF.

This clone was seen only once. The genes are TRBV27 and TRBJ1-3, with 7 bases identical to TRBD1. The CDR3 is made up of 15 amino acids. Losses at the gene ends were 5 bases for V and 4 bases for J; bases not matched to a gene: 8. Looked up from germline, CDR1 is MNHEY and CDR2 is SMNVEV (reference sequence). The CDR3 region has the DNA TGTGCCAGCAGTCAAGGACAGGCCACAGGAAACACCATATATTTT. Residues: CASSQGQATGNTIYF.

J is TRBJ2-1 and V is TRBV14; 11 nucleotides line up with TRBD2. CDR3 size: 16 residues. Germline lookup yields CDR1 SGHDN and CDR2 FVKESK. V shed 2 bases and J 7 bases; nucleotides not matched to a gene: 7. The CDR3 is CASSQSVASGGNEQFF. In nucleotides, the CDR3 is TGTGCCAGCAGCCAATCCGTGGCTAGCGGGGGGAATGAGCAGTTCTTC.

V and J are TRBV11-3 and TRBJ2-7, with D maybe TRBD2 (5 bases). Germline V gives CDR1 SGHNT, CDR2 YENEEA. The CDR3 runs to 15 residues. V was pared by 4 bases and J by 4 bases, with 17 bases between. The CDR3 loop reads CASSSPSLSRYEQYF. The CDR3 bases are TGTGCCAGCAGCTCCCCTAGCTTATCTCGGTACGAGCAGTACTTC. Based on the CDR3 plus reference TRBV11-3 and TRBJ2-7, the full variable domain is EAGVVQSPRYKIIEKKQPVAFWCNPISGHNTLYWYLQNLGQGPELLIRYENEEAVDDSQLPKDRFSAERLKGVDSTLKIQPAELGDSAVYLCASSSPSLSRYEQYFGPGTRLTVT.

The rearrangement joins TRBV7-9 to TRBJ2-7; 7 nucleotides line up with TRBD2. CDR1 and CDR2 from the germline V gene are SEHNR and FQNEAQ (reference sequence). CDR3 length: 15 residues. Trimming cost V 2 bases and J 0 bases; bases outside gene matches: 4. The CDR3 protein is CASSLSSGSSYEQYF. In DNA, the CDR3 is TGTGCCAGCAGCTTATCTAGCGGTTCCTCCTACGAGCAGTACTTC.

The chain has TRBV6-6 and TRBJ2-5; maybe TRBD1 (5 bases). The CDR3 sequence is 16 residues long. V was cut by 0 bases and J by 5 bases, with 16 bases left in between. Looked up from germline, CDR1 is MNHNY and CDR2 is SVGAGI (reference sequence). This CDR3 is CASSYSAGPKKETQYF. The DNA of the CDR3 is TGTGCCAGCAGTTACTCGGCAGGGCCTAAGAAGGAGACCCAGTACTTC.

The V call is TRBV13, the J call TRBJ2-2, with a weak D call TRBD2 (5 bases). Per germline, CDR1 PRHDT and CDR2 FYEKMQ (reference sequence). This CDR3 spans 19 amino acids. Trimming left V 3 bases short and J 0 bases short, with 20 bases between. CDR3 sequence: CASSFRGPRGLPNTGELFF. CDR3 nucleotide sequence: TGTGCCAGCAGCTTCCGTGGGCCAAGAGGACTTCCGAACACCGGGGAGCTGTTTTTT.

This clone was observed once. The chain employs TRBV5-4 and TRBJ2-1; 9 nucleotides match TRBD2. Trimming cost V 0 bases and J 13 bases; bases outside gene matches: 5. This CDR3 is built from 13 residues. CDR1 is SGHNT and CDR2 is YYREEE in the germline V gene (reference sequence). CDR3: CASSLEIAGAQFF. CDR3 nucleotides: TGTGCCAGCAGCTTGGAGATAGCGGGGGCACAGTTCTTC.

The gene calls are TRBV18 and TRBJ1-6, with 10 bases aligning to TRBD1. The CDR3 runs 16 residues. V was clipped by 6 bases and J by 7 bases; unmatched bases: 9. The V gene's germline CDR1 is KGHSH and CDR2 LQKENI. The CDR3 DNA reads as TGTGCCAGCTCGGAGGGACAGGGGAAATTAAATTCACCCCTCCACTTT. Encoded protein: CASSEGQGKLNSPLHF.

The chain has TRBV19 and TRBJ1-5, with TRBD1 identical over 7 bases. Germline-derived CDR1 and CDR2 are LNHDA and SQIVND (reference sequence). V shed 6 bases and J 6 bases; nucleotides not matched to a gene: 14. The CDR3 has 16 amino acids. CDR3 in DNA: TGTGCCAGTAGAGGATCAGGGGGACAGCCCGGTCAGCCCCAGCATTTT. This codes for CASRGSGGQPGQPQHF.

CDR3 nucleotides: TGCGCCAGCAGGCCGGGACTTTGGGAGACCCAGTACTTC. As protein: CASRPGLWETQYF. The chain joins TRBV10-1 to TRBJ2-5; D might be TRBD2 (6 bases). This CDR3 is built from 13 residues. Germline V gene sequence: CDR1 WNHNN, CDR2 SYGVQD (reference sequence). V was shortened by 6 bases and J by 5 bases, with 13 bases between the two germline ends.

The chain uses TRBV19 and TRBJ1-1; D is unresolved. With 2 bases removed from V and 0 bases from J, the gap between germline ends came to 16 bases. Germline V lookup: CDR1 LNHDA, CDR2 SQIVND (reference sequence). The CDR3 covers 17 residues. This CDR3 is CASSIRVGPVMNTEAFF. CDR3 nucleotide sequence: TGTGCCAGTAGTATACGGGTCGGTCCGGTCATGAACACTGAAGCTTTCTTT.

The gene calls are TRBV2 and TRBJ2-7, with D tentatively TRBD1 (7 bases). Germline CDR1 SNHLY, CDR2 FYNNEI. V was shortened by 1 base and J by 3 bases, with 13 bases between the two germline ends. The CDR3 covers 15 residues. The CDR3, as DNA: TGTGCCAGCAGTGAAGGCGGGACAGTCGGCTACGAGCAGTACTTC. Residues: CASSEGGTVGYEQYF.

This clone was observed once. The chain's CDR3 is CASSQGQGGGYTF. The DNA of the CDR3 is TGTGCCAGCAGCCAGGGACAGGGAGGGGGCTACACCTTC. The chain has TRBV7-2 and TRBJ1-2; 9 bases are a match to TRBD1. The ends lost 5 bases at V and 8 bases at J; junction bases unmatched: 6. The CDR3 runs to 13 residues. Germline-derived CDR1 and CDR2 are SGHTA and FQGNSA.

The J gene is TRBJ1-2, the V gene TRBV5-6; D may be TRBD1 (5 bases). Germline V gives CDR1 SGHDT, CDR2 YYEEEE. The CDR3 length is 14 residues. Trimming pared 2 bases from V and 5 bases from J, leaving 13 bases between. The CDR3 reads CASSLYGGRYGYTF. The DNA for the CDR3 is TGTGCCAGCAGCTTATACGGGGGAAGGTATGGCTACACCTTC.

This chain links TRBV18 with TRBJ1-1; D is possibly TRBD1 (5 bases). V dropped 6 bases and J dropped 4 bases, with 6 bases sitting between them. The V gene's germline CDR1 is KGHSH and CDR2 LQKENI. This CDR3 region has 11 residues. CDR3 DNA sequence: TGTGCCAGCTCCGACAGCACTGAAGCTTTCTTT. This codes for CASSDSTEAFF.

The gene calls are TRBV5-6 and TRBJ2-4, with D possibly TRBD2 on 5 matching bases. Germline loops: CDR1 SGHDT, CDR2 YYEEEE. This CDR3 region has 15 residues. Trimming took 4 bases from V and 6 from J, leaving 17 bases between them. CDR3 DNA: TGTGCCAGCAGCGTGACCGGGCCCAGCGGAAACATTCAGTACTTC. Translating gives CASSVTGPSGNIQYF.

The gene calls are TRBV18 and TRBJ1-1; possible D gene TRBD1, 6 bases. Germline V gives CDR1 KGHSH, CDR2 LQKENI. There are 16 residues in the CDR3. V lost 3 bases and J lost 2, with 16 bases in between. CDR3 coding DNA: TGTGCCAGCTCACCTAGTGATCTGGGGGCCAACACTGAAGCTTTCTTT. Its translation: CASSPSDLGANTEAFF.

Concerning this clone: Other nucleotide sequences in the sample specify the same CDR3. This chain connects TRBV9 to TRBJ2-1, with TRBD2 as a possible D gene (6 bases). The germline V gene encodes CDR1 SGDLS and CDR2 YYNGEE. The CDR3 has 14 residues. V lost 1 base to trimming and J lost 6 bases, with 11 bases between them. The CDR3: CASSVISGGNEQFF. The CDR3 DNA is TGTGCCAGCAGCGTAATTAGCGGAGGCAATGAGCAGTTCTTC.

The CDR3 protein is CASSEGPGGYFEQYF. The CDR3 coding sequence is TGTGCCAGCAGTGAAGGGCCGGGGGGCTACTTCGAGCAGTACTTC. This chain connects TRBV6-1 to TRBJ2-7, with a possible D match to TRBD2 (7 bases). This CDR3 has 15 residues. Per the germline V gene, CDR1 is MNHNS and CDR2 is SASEGT. The V gene lost 1 base and the J gene lost 6 bases, with 16 bases spanning the gap.